Listed here are 2 T cell receptor beta chains from one sample, sequenced in a study of shared clonotypes between healthy human individuals. Produced via immunoSEQ multiplex PCR; TCRdb's table is partial and in-frame only. Counted here are millions of clones, approximately 94% occurring once; the ten biggest clones make up around 0.14%. The material sequenced was naive CD4+ T cells sorted from blood. The sample's subset: CD45RA+ positively selected. These receptors were obtained from a man aged 18 to 29 in good health.

V gene TRBV27 combines with J gene TRBJ2-7, with D unclear. Trimming pared 5 bases from V and 2 bases from J, leaving 25 bases between. In germline, CDR1 is MNHEY, CDR2 SMNVEV (reference sequence). The CDR3 spans 18 residues. The CDR3 protein is CASSIRASTPPNTYEQYF. Written as DNA, the CDR3 is TGTGCCAGCAGTATACGAGCCTCGACCCCCCCGAACACCTACGAGCAGTACTTC.

This chain joins TRBV11-3 and TRBJ2-1; the D gene could be TRBD1 or TRBD2 (5 bases each). The germline V gene has CDR1 SGHNT and CDR2 YENEEA. The V end lost 5 bases, the J end lost 6 bases, and 17 bases lay between the germline ends. This CDR3 is 15 amino acids long. The CDR3 region has the DNA TGTGCCAGCAGCCCCGGGACGGATACACTCAATGAGCAGTTCTTC. Its protein product is CASSPGTDTLNEQFF. Complete variable domain (other parts from reference TRBV11-3 and TRBJ2-1): EAGVVQSPRYKIIEKKQPVAFWCNPISGHNTLYWYLQNLGQGPELLIRYENEEAVDDSQLPKDRFSAERLKGVDSTLKIQPAELGDSAVYLCASSPGTDTLNEQFFGPGTRLTVL.